These T cell receptor beta chains were read from a single sample in a study of cytomegalovirus exposure and HLA in healthy donors. Measured with immunoSEQ multiplex PCR; TCRdb has only the in-frame clones, and not every one. This table holds around 100,000 clones. Sequenced: PBMCs. The receptors were gathered from a young man in good health and CMV-seronegative. CDR3s include the opening cysteine and the closing phenylalanine or tryptophan. A D gene is named only where the DNA matches it firmly. Rows give clone size only sometimes, using once, few, many, or a class for an expanded clone.

clone size: -
D gene: TRBD1
V gene: TRBV28
J gene: TRBJ2-7
CDR3 protein: CASRPGTGGEQYF
CDR3 DNA: TGTGCCAGCAGACCCGGGACAGGAGGCGAGCAGTACTTC

clone size: -
D gene: -
V gene: TRBV7-6
J gene: TRBJ2-2
CDR3 protein: CASSLEGRAGELFF
CDR3 DNA: TGTGCCAGCAGCTTAGAGGGCAGGGCCGGGGAGCTGTTTTTT

clone size: -
D gene: -
V gene: TRBV28
J gene: TRBJ1-6
CDR3 protein: CASSPMGEGGFNSPLHF
CDR3 DNA: TGTGCCAGCAGTCCTATGGGGGAGGGAGGGTTCAATTCACCCCTCCACTTT

clone size: -
D gene: TRBD2
V gene: TRBV5-4
J gene: TRBJ2-2
CDR3 protein: CASSLGLAGNTGELFF
CDR3 DNA: TGTGCCAGCAGCTTGGGACTAGCGGGGAACACCGGGGAGCTGTTTTTT

clone size: -
D gene: TRBD1
V gene: TRBV19
J gene: TRBJ1-3
CDR3 protein: CASSIRQGWSGNTIYF
CDR3 DNA: TGTGCCAGTAGTATAAGACAGGGATGGTCTGGAAACACCATATATTTT

clone size: -
D gene: -
V gene: TRBV18
J gene: TRBJ1-1
CDR3 protein: CASSPSTRGATEAFF
CDR3 DNA: TGTGCCAGCTCACCTTCTACCCGGGGTGCCACTGAAGCTTTCTTT

clone size: -
D gene: -
V gene: TRBV5-1
J gene: TRBJ2-2
CDR3 protein: CASSLKPANTGELFF
CDR3 DNA: TGCGCCAGCAGCTTGAAACCAGCGAACACCGGGGAGCTGTTTTTT

clone size: -
D gene: TRBD2
V gene: TRBV4-1
J gene: TRBJ2-5
CDR3 protein: CASSQVGTGGGETQYF
CDR3 DNA: TGCGCCAGCAGCCAAGTCGGGACGGGGGGTGGAGAGACCCAGTACTTC

clone size: -
D gene: -
V gene: TRBV2
J gene: TRBJ1-1
CDR3 protein: CASSMTYMNTEAFF
CDR3 DNA: TGTGCCAGCAGTATGACATATATGAACACTGAAGCTTTCTTT

clone size: -
D gene: -
V gene: TRBV7-2
J gene: TRBJ2-7
CDR3 protein: CASSLALATFYEQYF
CDR3 DNA: TGTGCCAGCAGCTTAGCCCTAGCGACCTTCTACGAGCAGTACTTC

clone size: -
D gene: -
V gene: TRBV9
J gene: TRBJ2-7
CDR3 protein: CASSVDPSNNNEQYF
CDR3 DNA: TGTGCCAGCAGCGTAGATCCCAGTAATAACAACGAGCAGTACTTC

clone size: -
D gene: -
V gene: TRBV7-8
J gene: TRBJ1-1
CDR3 protein: CASSPTRVLSSEAFF
CDR3 DNA: TGTGCCAGCTCCCCTACTAGGGTCCTAAGCTCTGAAGCTTTCTTT

clone size: -
D gene: -
V gene: TRBV18
J gene: TRBJ2-5
CDR3 protein: CASSPNWDRRGETQYF
CDR3 DNA: TGTGCCAGCTCACCCAACTGGGATCGGCGAGGGGAGACCCAGTACTTC

clone size: -
D gene: TRBD1
V gene: TRBV5-1
J gene: TRBJ1-2
CDR3 protein: CASSLAATGGTGYGYTF
CDR3 DNA: TGCGCCAGCAGCTTGGCCGCGACAGGGGGCACAGGCTATGGCTACACCTTC

clone size: -
D gene: -
V gene: TRBV25-1
J gene: TRBJ2-1
CDR3 protein: CASSGPGLYGDEQFF
CDR3 DNA: TGTGCCAGCAGTGGCCCGGGACTTTATGGGGATGAGCAGTTCTTC

clone size: -
D gene: -
V gene: TRBV10-3
J gene: TRBJ2-7
CDR3 protein: CAISVRTGDEQYF
CDR3 DNA: TGTGCCATCAGTGTTAGGACTGGCGACGAGCAGTACTTC

clone size: -
D gene: TRBD2
V gene: TRBV28
J gene: TRBJ2-1
CDR3 protein: CASSSTSGGAYNEQFF
CDR3 DNA: TGTGCCAGCAGTTCCACTAGCGGGGGGGCCTACAATGAGCAGTTCTTC

clone size: -
D gene: -
V gene: TRBV18
J gene: TRBJ1-3
CDR3 protein: CASSPPGPGNTIYF
CDR3 DNA: TGTGCCAGCTCACCACCGGGCCCTGGAAACACCATATATTTT

clone size: -
D gene: -
V gene: TRBV6-4
J gene: TRBJ2-5
CDR3 protein: CASSPERGETQYF
CDR3 DNA: TGTGCCAGCAGCCCCGAACGGGGGGAGACCCAGTACTTC

clone size: -
D gene: -
V gene: TRBV9
J gene: TRBJ2-3
CDR3 protein: CASSTQGSANTQYF
CDR3 DNA: TGTGCCAGCAGCACACAGGGCTCTGCGAATACGCAGTATTTT

clone size: -
D gene: -
V gene: TRBV27
J gene: TRBJ1-2
CDR3 protein: CASSFRVNYGYTF
CDR3 DNA: TGTGCCAGCAGTTTCAGGGTTAACTATGGCTACACCTTC

clone size: -
D gene: TRBD1
V gene: TRBV18
J gene: TRBJ2-5
CDR3 protein: CASSPTKMTGGETQYF
CDR3 DNA: TGTGCCAGCTCACCTACCAAAATGACAGGGGGAGAGACCCAGTACTTC

clone size: -
D gene: -
V gene: TRBV19
J gene: TRBJ1-1
CDR3 protein: CASSIVGRGREAFF
CDR3 DNA: TGTGCCAGTAGTATAGTCGGCAGGGGCCGTGAAGCTTTCTTT

clone size: -
D gene: -
V gene: TRBV12-5
J gene: TRBJ1-2
CDR3 protein: CASGFASSDINYGYTF
CDR3 DNA: TGTGCTAGTGGTTTTGCTTCCTCGGACATAAACTATGGCTACACCTTC

clone size: -
D gene: TRBD1
V gene: TRBV27
J gene: TRBJ1-5
CDR3 protein: CASSSLDRVGSQPQHF
CDR3 DNA: TGTGCCAGCAGTTCCCTGGACAGGGTTGGTAGTCAGCCCCAGCATTTT

clone size: -
D gene: -
V gene: TRBV15
J gene: TRBJ1-3
CDR3 protein: CATSRDFGVSGNTIYF
CDR3 DNA: TGTGCCACCAGCAGAGATTTCGGGGTCTCTGGAAACACCATATATTTT

clone size: -
D gene: TRBD1
V gene: TRBV5-1
J gene: TRBJ1-1
CDR3 protein: CASSPQPGGYTTEAFF
CDR3 DNA: TGCGCCAGCAGCCCCCAGCCAGGGGGCTATACCACTGAAGCTTTCTTT

clone size: -
D gene: -
V gene: TRBV5-1
J gene: TRBJ2-2
CDR3 protein: CASSGGRNTGELFF
CDR3 DNA: TGCGCCAGCAGCGGGGGCCGGAACACCGGGGAGCTGTTTTTT

clone size: -
D gene: -
V gene: TRBV19
J gene: TRBJ2-3
CDR3 protein: CASSIRGSSTDTQYF
CDR3 DNA: TGTGCCAGTAGTATACGGGGTTCTAGCACAGATACGCAGTATTTT

clone size: -
D gene: TRBD1
V gene: TRBV7-7
J gene: TRBJ2-2
CDR3 protein: CASSRTGNTGELFF
CDR3 DNA: TGTGCCAGCAGCCGGACAGGGAACACCGGGGAGCTGTTTTTT

clone size: medium-sized
D gene: -
V gene: TRBV28
J gene: TRBJ1-1
CDR3 protein: CASIRRGGWNTEAFF
CDR3 DNA: TGTGCCAGCATTCGTCGGGGAGGTTGGAACACTGAAGCTTTCTTT

clone size: -
D gene: -
V gene: TRBV4-3
J gene: TRBJ2-3
CDR3 protein: CASSQDRTVLDTQYF
CDR3 DNA: TGCGCCAGCAGCCAAGACCGGACAGTTTTGGATACGCAGTATTTT

clone size: -
D gene: -
V gene: TRBV5-4
J gene: TRBJ2-7
CDR3 protein: CASSLNSYEQYF
CDR3 DNA: TGTGCCAGCAGTCTAAACTCCTACGAGCAGTACTTC